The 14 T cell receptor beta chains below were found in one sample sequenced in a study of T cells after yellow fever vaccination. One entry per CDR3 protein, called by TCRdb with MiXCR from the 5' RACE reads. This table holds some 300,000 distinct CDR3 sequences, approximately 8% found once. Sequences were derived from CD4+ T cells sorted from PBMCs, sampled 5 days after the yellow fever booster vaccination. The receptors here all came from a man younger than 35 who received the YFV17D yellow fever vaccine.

The CDR3 DNA reads TGTGCCATCGAAAGGTCAGGGAGCTCCTACGAGCAGTACTTC. Residues: CAIERSGSSYEQYF. This chain uses TRBV10-3 with TRBJ2-7, with D perhaps given as TRBD1 or TRBD2 (5 bases each). This CDR3 region has 14 residues. Germline CDR1 reads ENHRY; CDR2 reads SYGVKD. Trimming left V 8 bases short and J 0 bases short, with 14 bases between.

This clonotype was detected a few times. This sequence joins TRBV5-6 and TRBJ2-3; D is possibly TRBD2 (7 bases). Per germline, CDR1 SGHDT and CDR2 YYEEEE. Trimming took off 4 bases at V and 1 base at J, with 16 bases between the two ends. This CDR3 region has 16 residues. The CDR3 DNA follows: TGTGCCAGCAGCCTAGGGGGGGGCGAGGGCACAGATACGCAGTATTTT. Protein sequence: CASSLGGGEGTDTQYF. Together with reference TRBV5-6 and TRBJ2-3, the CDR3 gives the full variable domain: DAGVTQSPTHLIKTRGQQVTLRCSPKSGHDTVSWYQQALGQGPQFIFQYYEEEERQRGNFPDRFSGHQFPNYSSELNVNALLLGDSALYLCASSLGGGEGTDTQYFGPGTRLTVL.

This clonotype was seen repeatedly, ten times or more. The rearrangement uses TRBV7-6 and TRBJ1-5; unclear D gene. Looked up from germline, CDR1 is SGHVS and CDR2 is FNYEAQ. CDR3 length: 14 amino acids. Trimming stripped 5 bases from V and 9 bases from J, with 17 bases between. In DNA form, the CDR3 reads TGTGCCAGCAGCGCGGACCCGGATAGACTGCCCCAGCATTTT. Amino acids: CASSADPDRLPQHF.

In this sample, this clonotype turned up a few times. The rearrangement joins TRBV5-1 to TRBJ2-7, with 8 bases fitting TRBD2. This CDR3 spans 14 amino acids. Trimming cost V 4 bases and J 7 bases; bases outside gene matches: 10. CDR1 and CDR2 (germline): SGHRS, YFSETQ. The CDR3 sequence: CASSTERGSGEQYF. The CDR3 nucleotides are TGCGCCAGCAGCACCGAGCGGGGGTCGGGTGAGCAGTACTTC.

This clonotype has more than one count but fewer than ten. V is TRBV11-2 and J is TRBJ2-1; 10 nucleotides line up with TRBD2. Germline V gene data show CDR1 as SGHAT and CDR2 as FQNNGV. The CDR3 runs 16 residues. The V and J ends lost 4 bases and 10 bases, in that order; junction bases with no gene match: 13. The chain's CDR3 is CASSSLSGGASIEQFF. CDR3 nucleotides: TGTGCCAGCAGCTCACTAAGCGGGGGGGCCAGTATAGAGCAGTTCTTC. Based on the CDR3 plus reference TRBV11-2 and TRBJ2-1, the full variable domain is EAGVAQSPRYKIIEKRQSVAFWCNPISGHATLYWYQQILGQGPKLLIQFQNNGVVDDSQLPKDRFSAERLKGVDSTLKIQPAKLEDSAVYLCASSSLSGGASIEQFFGPGTRLTVL.

The CDR3 DNA reads as TGCAGTGCTACCGACACCCGCTCCTACGAGCAGTACGTC. Protein: CSATDTRSYEQYV. The chain joins TRBV20-1 to TRBJ2-7; D is unresolved. Deletions cut 4 bases from V and 0 bases from J, with 10 bases between. The CDR3 sequence is 13 residues long. The germline CDR1 and CDR2 sequences are DFQATT and SNEGSKA (reference sequence).

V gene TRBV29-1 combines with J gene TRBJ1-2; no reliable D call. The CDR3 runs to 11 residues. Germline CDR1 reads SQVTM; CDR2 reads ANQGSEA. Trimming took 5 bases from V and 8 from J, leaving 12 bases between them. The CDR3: CSVPGPKGYTF. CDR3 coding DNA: TGCAGCGTTCCCGGGCCAAAGGGCTACACCTTC.

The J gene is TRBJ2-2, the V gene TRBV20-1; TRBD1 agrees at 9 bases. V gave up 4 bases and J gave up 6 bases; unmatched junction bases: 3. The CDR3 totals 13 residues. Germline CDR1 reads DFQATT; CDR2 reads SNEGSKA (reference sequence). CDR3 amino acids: CSAMTGGSGELFF. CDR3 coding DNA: TGCAGTGCTATGACAGGGGGATCCGGGGAGCTGTTTTTT.

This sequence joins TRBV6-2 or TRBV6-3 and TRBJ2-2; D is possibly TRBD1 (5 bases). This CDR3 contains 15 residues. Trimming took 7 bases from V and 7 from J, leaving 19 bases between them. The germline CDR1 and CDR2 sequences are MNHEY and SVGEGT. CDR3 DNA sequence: TGTGCCAGCACCTCTGCGGACAAAGGGCGCGGGGAGCTGTTTTTT. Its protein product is CASTSADKGRGELFF.

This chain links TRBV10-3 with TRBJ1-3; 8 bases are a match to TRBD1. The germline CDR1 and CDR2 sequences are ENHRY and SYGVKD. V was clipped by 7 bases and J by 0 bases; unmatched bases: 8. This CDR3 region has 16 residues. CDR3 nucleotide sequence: TGTGCCATCAATGGACAGGGCCGCCTCTCTGGAAACACCATATATTTT. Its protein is CAINGQGRLSGNTIYF.

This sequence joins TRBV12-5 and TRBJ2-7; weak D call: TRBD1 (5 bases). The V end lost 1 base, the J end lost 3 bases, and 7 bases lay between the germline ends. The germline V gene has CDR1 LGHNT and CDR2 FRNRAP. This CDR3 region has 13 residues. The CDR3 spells CASGLGQIYEQYF. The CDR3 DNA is TGTGCTAGTGGTTTGGGACAGATCTACGAGCAGTACTTC. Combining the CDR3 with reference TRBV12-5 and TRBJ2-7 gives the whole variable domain DARVTQTPRHKVTEMGQEVTMRCQPILGHNTVFWYRQTMMQGLELLAYFRNRAPLDDSGMPKDRFSAEMPDATLATLKIQPSEPRDSAVYFCASGLGQIYEQYFGPGTRLTVT.

The CDR3 loop reads CASSFSSGSTDTQYF. CDR3 in DNA: TGTGCCAGCAGCTTCTCTAGCGGGAGCACAGATACGCAGTATTTT. The rearrangement links TRBV7-2 to TRBJ2-3, with TRBD2 matching 8 bases. Germline V CDR1 and CDR2: SGHTA, FQGNSA. This CDR3 is built from 15 residues. V lost 3 bases to trimming and J lost 0 bases; unmatched junction nucleotides: 2.

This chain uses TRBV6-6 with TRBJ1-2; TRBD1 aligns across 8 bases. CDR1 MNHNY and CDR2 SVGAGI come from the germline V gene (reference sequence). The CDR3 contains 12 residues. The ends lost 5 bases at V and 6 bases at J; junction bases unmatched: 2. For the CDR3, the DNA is TGTGCCAGCAGTCAGGGGGCGGATGGCTACACCTTC. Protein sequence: CASSQGADGYTF.

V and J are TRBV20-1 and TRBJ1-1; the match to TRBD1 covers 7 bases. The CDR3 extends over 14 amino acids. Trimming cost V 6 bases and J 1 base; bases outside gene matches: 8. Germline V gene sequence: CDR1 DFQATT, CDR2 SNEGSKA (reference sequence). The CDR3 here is CSANKGTANTEAFF. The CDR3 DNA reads TGCAGTGCAAACAAAGGGACAGCGAACACTGAAGCTTTCTTT.